This record concerns one T cell receptor (beta chain) sequence. Its target is unknown. From germline, CDR1 is SGHAT and CDR2 FQNNGV. This CDR3 has 16 residues. Germline trimming cut 5 bases from V and 1 base from J; bases unmatched to any gene: 3. The sample originates from a study of T cell responses to AZD1222 COVID-19 vaccine. Study-level information: Recipients boosted at about 4 weeks or about 12 weeks are pooled. Study results and caveats: Spike-specific TCR breadth and depth went up after people got two AZD1222 doses. Clonal diversity was possibly underestimated, and the donors were mostly white British, with more females.

Using immunoSEQ multiplex PCR, the repertoire was profiled, and TCRdb retains in-frame clones only, with some absent. The sample shows 140,000 to 150,000 clones, around 90% of them seen only once. This sample comprised peripheral blood, obtained on day 0 of AZD1222 vaccination. The source of this sequence is an adult in good health. The genes are TRBV11-2 and TRBJ2-2; 11 bases are a match to TRBD2. CDR3 nucleotides: TGTGCCAGCAGCCCAGGGACTAGCGGGAACACCGGGGAGCTGTTTTTT. It is translated as CASSPGTSGNTGELFF.